This TCR beta chain was obtained from a study of cytomegalovirus exposure and HLA in healthy donors. CDR1 MNHNS and CDR2 SASEGT come from the germline V gene. The CDR3 runs to 18 residues. The V segment lost 0 bases and the J segment 0 bases; nucleotides outside the gene matches: 4. The PCR ran on 60 Vbeta and 13 Jbeta primers. Sequencing used immunoSEQ multiplex PCR; TCRdb keeps in-frame clones, though not all of them. In total, the table holds approximately 120,000 clones. The chain couples TRBV6-1 to TRBJ2-2; TRBD2 aligns across 10 bases. The clonotype was recovered from a man between 18 and 35 years old in good health and CMV-seronegative. The specimen was PBMCs. Here the CDR3 DNA reads TGTGCCAGCAGTGAAGCGCTAGCGGGAGCTGCGAACACCGGGGAGCTGTTTTTT. It yields the protein CASSEALAGAANTGELFF.